This T cell receptor beta chain stems from a study of cytomegalovirus exposure and HLA in healthy donors. Study as a whole: Among the approximately 430 donors who were genotyped, roughly 76% fell in the genetic ancestry cluster that is associated with self-reported Caucasian donors.

With 60 Vbeta and 13 Jbeta primers, the PCR was carried out. Assay used: immunoSEQ multiplex PCR; TCRdb lists only in-frame clones, some missing. The sample has around 110,000 clones, 73% seen once. Study outcomes and limitations: HLA alleles showed associations with 15,000 to 20,000 TCR beta sequences in a later analysis, at a 0.05 false discovery rate. In an earlier analysis, about 90% or about 30%: the productive usage of most TCR beta V segments.

Within the sample, this clone is medium-sized. The antigen is unknown. This CDR3 region has 15 residues. V is TRBV21-1 and J is TRBJ1-1; TRBD1 is the table's D call, not checked against the DNA. TRBV21-1 corresponds to a pseudogene. The receptor comes from a man aged 25 to 45 in good health and CMV-seronegative. What was sequenced was PBMCs. For the CDR3, the DNA is TGTGCCAGCAGCAAACGGACAGGGGTAGGCACTGAAGCTTTCTTT. This translates into CASSKRTGVGTEAFF.